The present entry profiles one TCR beta chain with its context. There were healthy Caucasian individuals from Russia, aged roughly 6 to 90, serving as donors. The CDR3 consists of 14 residues. The V gene's germline CDR1 is SEHNR and CDR2 FQNEAQ (reference sequence). Deletions cut 1 base from V and 4 bases from J, with 10 bases between. Primers used in a second PCR of roughly 6 to 12 cycles were a sample-barcoded 5' primer and a J-beta primer mix. Using its own MiXCR run on the 5' RACE reads, TCRdb lists one record per CDR3 protein. In the table there are around 1,800,000 distinct CDR3 sequences, approximately 39% of which are singletons. The record originates from a study of blood T cells in healthy people across ages.

Sample: blood. The receptor comes from a human donor in good health. The chain recombines TRBV7-9 with TRBJ1-2; D not certain. DNA of the CDR3: TGTGCCAGCAGCTTAGAGGACGGATTCTATGGCTACACCTTC. This sequence encodes CASSLEDGFYGYTF.